This T cell receptor (beta chain) appears in the sequencing data of a study of MAIT cells during Salmonella Paratyphi A infection (dated by TCRdb to the late 2010s). The study in broad terms: A single dose of 1-5x10^3 CFU of S. Paratyphi A strain NVGH308 was swallowed by adult volunteers aged 18 to 60. Starting at diagnosis, the diagnosed volunteers took ciprofloxacin 500 mg twice daily for 14 days. Here is what the overall study found, with its caveats: MAIT TRBV usage was oligoclonal with a preference for TRBV20 and TRBV6, and infection appeared not to change this usage. The availability of volunteer samples limited the sample sizes, but these sizes were considered adequate to detect differences between groups. Compared with healthy controls, diagnosed volunteers had more expansion or contraction among the top five MAIT clonotypes (roughly 0.5 versus 0.14), a finding that suggests the repertoire is reshaped by infection. Space occupied by over-represented MAIT clonotypes fell significantly from baseline to mid-infection (about 0.15 to 0.11), with no significant post-infection difference.

Per the publication, the time point label means: after infection, following antibiotic treatment. MAIT cells were defined as Valpha7.2+ CD161+ T cells and identified and sorted by flow cytometry. Circulating MAIT cell TCRbeta repertoires were profiled longitudinally in several volunteers in whom enteric fever developed after controlled oral challenge with live Salmonella Paratyphi A. Every diagnosed volunteer provided MAIT cell samples at three timepoints: pre-infection, mid-infection and post-infection. Enteric fever was diagnosed as Paratyphi A bacteremia and/or persistent fever above 38 °C lasting more than 12 hours. Diagnosis of infection in challenged volunteers occurred between day 4 and day 7 after challenge. For RNA extraction, between about 4,500 and 10,000 MAIT cells from each sample were sorted straight into RNAqueous-Micro lysis buffer. Lymphoprep gradient centrifugation was used to isolate peripheral blood mononuclear cells from both the blood samples and the leukocyte cones. Cell sorting used a BD FACSAria Fusion or BD FACSAria III sorter.

Looking up the germline V gene yields CDR1 MRHNA and CDR2 SNTAGT. The CDR3 is made up of 13 amino acids, end residues included. The receptor library was made with 5' RACE. Two rounds of PCR with Phusion High-Fidelity polymerase amplified TCRbeta, with sample-specific barcodes added in the primers. Template-switch cDNA synthesis with SMARTScribe reverse transcriptase and a TRBC-specific primer was used to generate TCRbeta libraries. The barcoded samples were pooled and then prepared using the NEBNext Ultra DNA Library Prep Kit for Illumina. Sequencing of libraries was performed on an Illumina MiSeq with the MiSeq reagent kit v2, 300 cycles. Regarding the original processing steps: Reads were demultiplexed by barcode with Jemultiplexer and aligned with MiTCR using default parameters. Non-functional sequences were filtered out with VDJtools, and clonotypes were defined by amino acid sequence, with frequencies based on assigned sequence reads. Clonal space homeostasis binned clonotypes by frequency as over-represented (0.05-1), large, medium and small. Clones were called with MiXCR by TCRdb after fastp trimmed the public reads at Q25, and only in-frame beta chains were retained. CDR3 protein duplicates are merged, each entry listing the most common genes and DNA. Here the V and J calls rest on TCRdb's processing, not on the authors' analysis. In this sample the table shows around 1,600 distinct CDR3 sequences, roughly two thirds of which occur a single time. The ten largest make up 45% to 50% of the sample.

Remarks on this clonotype: It has no known antigen specificity. The missing conserved phenylalanine or tryptophan at the end of this CDR3 makes a read error likely. The DNA is left out, because the CDR3 cannot be placed on it with certainty; the CDR3 is given as TCRdb lists it.

The chain uses TRBV6-4 and TRBJ2-2; TRBD2, the table's D call, was not compared with the DNA. The sample was MAIT cells from blood, taken at the last sampling point of the challenge study. The receptor was isolated from a person aged 18 to 69 who was deliberately infected with Salmonella Paratyphi A in a paratyphoid fever challenge study. The CDR3 is CASSDGETGERFG.